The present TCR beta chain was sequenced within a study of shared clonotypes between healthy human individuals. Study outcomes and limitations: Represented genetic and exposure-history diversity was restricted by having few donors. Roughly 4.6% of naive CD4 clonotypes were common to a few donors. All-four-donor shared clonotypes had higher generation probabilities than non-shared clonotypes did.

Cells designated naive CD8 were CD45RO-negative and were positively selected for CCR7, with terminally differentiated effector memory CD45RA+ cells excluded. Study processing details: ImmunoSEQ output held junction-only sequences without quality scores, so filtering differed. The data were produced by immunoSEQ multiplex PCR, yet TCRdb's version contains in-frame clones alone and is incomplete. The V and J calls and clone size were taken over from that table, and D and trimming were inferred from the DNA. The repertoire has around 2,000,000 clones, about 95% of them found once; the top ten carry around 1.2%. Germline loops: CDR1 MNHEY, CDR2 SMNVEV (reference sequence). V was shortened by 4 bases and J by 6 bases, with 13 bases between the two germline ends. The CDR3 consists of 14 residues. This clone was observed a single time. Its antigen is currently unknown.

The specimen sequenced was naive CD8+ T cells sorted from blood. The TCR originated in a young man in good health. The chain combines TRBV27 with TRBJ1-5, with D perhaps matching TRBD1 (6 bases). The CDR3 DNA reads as TGTGCCAGCAGTTCCGAAGCGGGGGCTCAGCCCCAGCATTTT. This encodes CASSSEAGAQPQHF.